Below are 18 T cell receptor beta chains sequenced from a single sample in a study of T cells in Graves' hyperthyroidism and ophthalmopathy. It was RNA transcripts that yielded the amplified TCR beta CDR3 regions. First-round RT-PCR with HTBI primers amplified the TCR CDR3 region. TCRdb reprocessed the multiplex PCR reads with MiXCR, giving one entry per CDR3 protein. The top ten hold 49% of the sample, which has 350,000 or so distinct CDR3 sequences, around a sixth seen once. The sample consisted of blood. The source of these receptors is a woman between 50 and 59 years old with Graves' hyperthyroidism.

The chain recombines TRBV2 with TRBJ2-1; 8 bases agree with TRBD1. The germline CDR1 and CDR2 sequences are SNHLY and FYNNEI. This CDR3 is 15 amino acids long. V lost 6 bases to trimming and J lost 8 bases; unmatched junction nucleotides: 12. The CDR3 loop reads CASRKTTGGKDEQFF. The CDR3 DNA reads TGTGCCAGCAGGAAGACTACAGGGGGTAAGGATGAGCAGTTCTTC.

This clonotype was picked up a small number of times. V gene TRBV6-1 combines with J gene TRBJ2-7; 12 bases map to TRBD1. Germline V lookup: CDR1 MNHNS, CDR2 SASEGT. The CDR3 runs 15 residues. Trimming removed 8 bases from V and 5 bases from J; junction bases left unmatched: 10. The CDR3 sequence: CASRAGTGGRDEQYV. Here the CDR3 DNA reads TGTGCCAGCCGCGCCGGGACAGGGGGCCGGGACGAGCAGTACGTC.

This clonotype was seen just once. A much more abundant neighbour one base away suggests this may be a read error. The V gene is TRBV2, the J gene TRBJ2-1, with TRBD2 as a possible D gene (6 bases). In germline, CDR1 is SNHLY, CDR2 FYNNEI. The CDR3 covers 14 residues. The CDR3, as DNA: TGTGCCAGCAATAGGCGGGAATTAAACAATGAGCAGTCCTTC. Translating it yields CASNRRELNNEQSF.

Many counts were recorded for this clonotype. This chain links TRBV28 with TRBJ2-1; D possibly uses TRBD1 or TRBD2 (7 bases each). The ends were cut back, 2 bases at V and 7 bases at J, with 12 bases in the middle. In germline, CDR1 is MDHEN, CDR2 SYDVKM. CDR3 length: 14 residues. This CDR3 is CASSLQGGSNEQFF. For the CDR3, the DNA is TGTGCCAGCAGTTTACAGGGGGGGAGTAATGAGCAGTTCTTC.

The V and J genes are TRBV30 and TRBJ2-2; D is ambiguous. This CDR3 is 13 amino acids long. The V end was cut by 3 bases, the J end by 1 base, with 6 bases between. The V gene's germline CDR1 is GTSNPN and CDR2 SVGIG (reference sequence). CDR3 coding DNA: TGTGCCTGGAGGACTCTGAACACCGGGGAGCTGTTTTTT. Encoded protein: CAWRTLNTGELFF.

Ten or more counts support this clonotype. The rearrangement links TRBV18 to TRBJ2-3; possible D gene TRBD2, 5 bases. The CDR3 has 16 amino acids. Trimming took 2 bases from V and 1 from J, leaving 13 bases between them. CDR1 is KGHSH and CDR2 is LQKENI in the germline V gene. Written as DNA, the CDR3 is TGTGCCAGCTCACCATCCCAGCGGAGACGCACAGATACGCAGTATTTT. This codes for CASSPSQRRRTDTQYF.

DNA for the CDR3: TGCGCCAGCAGTGAATTTGTGGGGCCCTCGGAAGCTTTCTTT. Amino acid sequence: CASSEFVGPSEAFF. This chain connects TRBV10-2 to TRBJ1-1, with D maybe TRBD1 (5 bases). There are 14 residues in the CDR3. Trimming shortened V by 3 bases and J by 8 bases, and 16 bases separated the two germline ends. CDR1 WSHSY and CDR2 SAAADI come from the germline V gene.

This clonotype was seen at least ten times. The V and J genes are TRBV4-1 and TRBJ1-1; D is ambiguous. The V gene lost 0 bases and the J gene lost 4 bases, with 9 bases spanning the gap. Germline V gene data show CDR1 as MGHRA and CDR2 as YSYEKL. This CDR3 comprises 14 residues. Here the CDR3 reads CASSQDTGSTEAFF. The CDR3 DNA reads TGCGCCAGCAGCCAAGATACGGGGAGCACTGAAGCTTTCTTT.

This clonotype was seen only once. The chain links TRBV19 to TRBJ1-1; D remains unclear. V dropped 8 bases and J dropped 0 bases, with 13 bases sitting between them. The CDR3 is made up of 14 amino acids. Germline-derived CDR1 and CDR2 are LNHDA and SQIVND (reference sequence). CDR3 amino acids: CASRIGSLNTEAFF. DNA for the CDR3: TGTGCCAGTCGAATCGGGTCTTTGAACACTGAAGCTTTCTTT. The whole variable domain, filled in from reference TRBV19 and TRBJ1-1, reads DGGITQSPKYLFRKEGQNVTLSCEQNLNHDAMYWYRQDPGQGLRLIYYSQIVNDFQKGDIAEGYSVSREKKESFPLTVTSAQKNPTAFYLCASRIGSLNTEAFFGQGTRLTVV.

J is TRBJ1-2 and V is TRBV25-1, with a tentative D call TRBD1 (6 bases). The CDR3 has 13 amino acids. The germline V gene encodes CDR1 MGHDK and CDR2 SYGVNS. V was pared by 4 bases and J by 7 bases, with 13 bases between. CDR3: CASSATGWGGYTF. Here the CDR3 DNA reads TGTGCCAGCAGTGCTACAGGGTGGGGTGGCTACACCTTC.

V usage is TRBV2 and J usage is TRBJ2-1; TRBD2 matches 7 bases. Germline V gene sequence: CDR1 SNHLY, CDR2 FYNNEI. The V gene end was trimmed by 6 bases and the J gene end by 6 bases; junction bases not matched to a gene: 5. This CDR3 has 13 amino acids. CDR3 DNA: TGTGCCAGCAGCGGGGGGAACTTCAATGAGCAGTTCTTC. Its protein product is CASSGGNFNEQFF.

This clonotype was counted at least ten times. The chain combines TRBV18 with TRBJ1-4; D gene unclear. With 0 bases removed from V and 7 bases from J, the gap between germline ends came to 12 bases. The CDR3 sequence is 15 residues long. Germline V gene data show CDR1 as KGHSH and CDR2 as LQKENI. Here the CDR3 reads CASSPPLTAGEKLFF. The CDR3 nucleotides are TGTGCCAGCTCACCACCGCTAACTGCAGGTGAAAAACTGTTTTTT.

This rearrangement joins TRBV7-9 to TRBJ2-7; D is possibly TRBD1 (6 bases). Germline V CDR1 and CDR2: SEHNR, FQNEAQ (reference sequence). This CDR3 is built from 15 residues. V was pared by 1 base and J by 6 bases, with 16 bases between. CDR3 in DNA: TGTGCCAGCAGCTTAGAAGCAGGGGTTAAGTCCGAGCAGTACTTC. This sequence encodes CASSLEAGVKSEQYF.

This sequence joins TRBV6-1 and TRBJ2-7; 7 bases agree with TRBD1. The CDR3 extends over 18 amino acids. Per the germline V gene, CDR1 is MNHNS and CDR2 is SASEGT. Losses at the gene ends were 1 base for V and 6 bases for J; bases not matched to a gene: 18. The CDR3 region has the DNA TGTGCCAGCAGTGAAGTCGCCAGGGGGTTCCGGGCTTCTGGCGAGCAGTACGTC. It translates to CASSEVARGFRASGEQYV.

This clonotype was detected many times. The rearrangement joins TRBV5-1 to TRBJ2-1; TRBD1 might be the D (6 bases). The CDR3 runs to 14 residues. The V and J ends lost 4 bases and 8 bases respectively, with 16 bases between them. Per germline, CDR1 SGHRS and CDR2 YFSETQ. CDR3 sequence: CASSRQQGGDEQFF. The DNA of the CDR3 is TGCGCCAGCAGCCGCCAACAGGGCGGCGATGAGCAGTTCTTC.

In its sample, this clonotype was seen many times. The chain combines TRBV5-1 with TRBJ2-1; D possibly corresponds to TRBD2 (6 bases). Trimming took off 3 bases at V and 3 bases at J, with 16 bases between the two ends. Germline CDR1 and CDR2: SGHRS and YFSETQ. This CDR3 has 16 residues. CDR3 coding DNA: TGCGCCAGCAGCTGGGAAGGGGCGGGGATCTACAATGAGCAGTTCTTC. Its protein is CASSWEGAGIYNEQFF.

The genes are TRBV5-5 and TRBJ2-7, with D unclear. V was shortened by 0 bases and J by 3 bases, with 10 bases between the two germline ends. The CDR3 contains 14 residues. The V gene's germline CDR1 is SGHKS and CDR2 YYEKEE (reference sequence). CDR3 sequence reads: CASSLEVEIYEQYV. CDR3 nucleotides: TGTGCCAGCAGCTTGGAGGTCGAAATCTACGAGCAGTACGTC.

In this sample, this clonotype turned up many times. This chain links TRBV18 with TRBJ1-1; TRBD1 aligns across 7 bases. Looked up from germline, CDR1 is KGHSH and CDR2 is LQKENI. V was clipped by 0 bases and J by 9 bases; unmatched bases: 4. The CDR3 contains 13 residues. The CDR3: CASSPPGQNQAFF. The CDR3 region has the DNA TGTGCCAGCTCACCACCGGGACAGAACCAAGCTTTCTTT.